This TCR beta chain was captured in a study of T cell repertoires in cytomegalovirus infection. The overall study: Matching HLA type, along with CMV infection, was indicated by public TCR beta signatures.

TCRdb reanalysed the reads using MiXCR and keeps one entry per CDR3 protein. The repertoire includes some 390,000 distinct CDR3 sequences, roughly 20% of them detected once, and under 9% sits in the top ten. The CDR3 covers 11 residues. CDR1 is MGHDK, CDR2 SYGVNS, per germline. The V gene lost 7 bases and the J gene lost 3 bases, with 5 bases spanning the gap. Study observations and caveats: Clonotype analysis showed dominance of the ex vivo response by HLA-C-restricted CMV-specific TCR beta clonotypes. Carriers of CMV plus the relevant HLA were identified by cumulative public TCR beta family frequency.

The sample holds a few counts of this clonotype. No antigen is known for it. The sequence derives from a human donor in good health (CMV status not recorded). Some clones in this sample may be carry-over from other donors' samples. The source material was PBMCs. The chain couples TRBV25-1 to TRBJ2-3; D is unresolved. The DNA of the CDR3 is TGTGCCAGCATTCTTACAGATACGCAGTATTTT. This gives the protein CASILTDTQYF.